This T cell receptor beta chain was found in a study of T cell changes during pregnancy in multiple sclerosis. The repertoire was sequenced with immunoSEQ multiplex PCR; TCRdb's copy has only in-frame clones and lacks some. The data show about 88,000 clones, approximately 92% seen once. The CDR3 is 14 amino acids. The V segment lost 6 bases and the J segment 5 bases; nucleotides outside the gene matches: 7. Germline CDR1 reads ENHRY; CDR2 reads SYGVKD. The chain is built from TRBV10-3 and TRBJ2-1, with 7 bases aligning to TRBD1. Material: peripheral blood, obtained in the first trimester of pregnancy. The TCR comes from a female donor with multiple sclerosis, enrolled in a pregnancy study. The CDR3 DNA reads as TGTGCCATCAGGAGAGCTCAGGGGGACAATGAGCAGTTCTTC. Amino acids: CAIRRAQGDNEQFF.